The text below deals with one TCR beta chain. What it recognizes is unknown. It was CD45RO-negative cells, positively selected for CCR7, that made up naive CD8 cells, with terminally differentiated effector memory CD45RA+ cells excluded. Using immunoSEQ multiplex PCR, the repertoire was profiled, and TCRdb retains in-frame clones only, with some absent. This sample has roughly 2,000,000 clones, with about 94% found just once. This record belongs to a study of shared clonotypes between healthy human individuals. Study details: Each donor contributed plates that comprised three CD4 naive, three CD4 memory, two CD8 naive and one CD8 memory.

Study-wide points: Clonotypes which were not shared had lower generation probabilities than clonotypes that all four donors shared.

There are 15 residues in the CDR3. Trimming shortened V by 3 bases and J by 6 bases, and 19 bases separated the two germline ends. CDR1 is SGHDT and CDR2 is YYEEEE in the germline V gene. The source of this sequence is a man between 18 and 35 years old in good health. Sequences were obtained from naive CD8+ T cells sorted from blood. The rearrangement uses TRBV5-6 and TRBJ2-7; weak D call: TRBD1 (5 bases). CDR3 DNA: TGTGCCAGCAGCTACTGGGCGGCAGGGTACGGCGAGCAGTACTTC. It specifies CASSYWAAGYGEQYF.